These 27 T cell receptor beta chains were sequenced from one sample in a study of T cells in Graves' hyperthyroidism and ophthalmopathy. RNA transcripts served as the template for amplifying TCR beta CDR3 regions. A first-round RT-PCR of the TCR CDR3 used the HTBI primer set. Using its own MiXCR run on the multiplex PCR reads, TCRdb lists one record per CDR3 protein. This table holds approximately 600,000 distinct CDR3 sequences, around 20% found once. Source material: blood. The origin of the receptors is a man aged 25-40 years with Graves' ophthalmopathy.

This clonotype appeared many times. V and J are TRBV6-1 and TRBJ1-6; 9 positions agree with TRBD1. The V and J ends lost 7 bases and 8 bases, in that order; junction bases with no gene match: 9. Germline V gene lookup returns CDR1 MNHNS and CDR2 SASEGT. The CDR3 contains 15 residues. The CDR3 loop is CASIAGTGKDSPLHF. The CDR3, as DNA: TGTGCCAGCATCGCCGGGACAGGGAAGGATTCACCCCTCCACTTT.

This clonotype was seen just once. This chain connects TRBV7-9 to TRBJ1-6; 10 bases line up with TRBD1. CDR3 length equals 14 residues. Germline assignment: CDR1 SEHNR and CDR2 FQNEAQ (reference sequence). Germline trimming cut 9 bases from V and 10 bases from J; bases unmatched to any gene: 9. In DNA, the CDR3 is TGTGCCAGTTCTACCGGGACAGGGGAATCACCCCTCCACTTT. Translated: CASSTGTGESPLHF.

This clonotype came up many times. V is TRBV12-3 or TRBV12-4 and J is TRBJ1-5; D is possibly TRBD1 (5 bases). This CDR3 contains 12 residues. V lost 6 bases, J lost 6 bases, and 9 bases lay in between. The CDR3 loop is CASRLRGQPQHF. Written as DNA, the CDR3 is TGTGCCAGCAGGCTTAGGGGTCAGCCCCAGCATTTT.

V and J are TRBV13 and TRBJ2-2; a possible D gene is TRBD2 (7 bases). The V end was cut by 5 bases, the J end by 5 bases, with 12 bases between. Germline V lookup: CDR1 PRHDT, CDR2 FYEKMQ (reference sequence). The CDR3 covers 14 residues. The CDR3 DNA follows: TGTGCCAGCAGCGCCCGGGGGGCAACCGGGGAGCTGTTTTTT. Its protein is CASSARGATGELFF.

This clonotype has more than one count but fewer than ten. The V call is TRBV13, the J call TRBJ1-2; D is unresolved. V lost 5 bases and J 4 bases, leaving 11 bases between the germline ends. The V gene's germline CDR1 is PRHDT and CDR2 FYEKMQ (reference sequence). CDR3 length: 13 residues. As DNA, the CDR3 is TGTGCCAGCAGCATCAGATACCCCTATGGCTACACCTTC. Residues: CASSIRYPYGYTF.

The chain recombines TRBV7-3 with TRBJ2-3, with D perhaps being TRBD1 or TRBD2 (5 bases each). Germline V CDR1 and CDR2: SGHTA, FQGTGA. This CDR3 has 16 amino acids. Trimming left V 4 bases short and J 2 bases short, with 16 bases between. CDR3 region: CASSSVAGSFTDTQYF. The DNA of the CDR3 is TGTGCCAGCAGCTCAGTCGCAGGGAGCTTCACAGATACGCAGTATTTT.

This sequence joins TRBV19 and TRBJ2-2, with D perhaps matching TRBD1 or TRBD2 (5 bases each). V lost 0 bases and J 7 bases, leaving 15 bases between the germline ends. This CDR3 is 16 amino acids long. Germline V gene data show CDR1 as LNHDA and CDR2 as SQIVND (reference sequence). CDR3 region: CASSIDPGPAIGELFF. CDR3 nucleotides: TGTGCCAGTAGTATAGATCCGGGGCCTGCGATCGGGGAGCTGTTTTTT.

This clonotype was observed many times. The CDR3 is CASSLGDSTYSNQPQHF. The DNA for the CDR3 is TGTGCCAGCAGTTTGGGCGACAGTACCTATAGCAATCAGCCCCAGCATTTT. The V call is TRBV28, the J call TRBJ1-5; D possibly corresponds to TRBD1 (5 bases). This CDR3 has 17 amino acids. Per the germline V gene, CDR1 is MDHEN and CDR2 is SYDVKM. The V and J ends lost 3 bases and 0 bases respectively, with 15 bases between them.

This clonotype was recorded at least ten times. The chain's CDR3 is CASSFDSGRADTGELFF. The CDR3 DNA reads as TGCGCCAGCAGCTTTGATAGCGGGAGGGCCGACACCGGGGAGCTGTTTTTT. The chain couples TRBV5-1 to TRBJ2-2; 11 nucleotides match TRBD2. The ends lost 2 bases at V and 3 bases at J; junction bases unmatched: 6. The CDR3 runs 17 residues. CDR1 SGHRS and CDR2 YFSETQ come from the germline V gene.

The chain is built from TRBV3-1 and TRBJ1-6; D possibly corresponds to TRBD1 (6 bases). CDR1 is LGHDT and CDR2 is YNNKEL in the germline V gene (reference sequence). Trimming stripped 1 base from V and 7 bases from J, with 17 bases between. This CDR3 has 17 amino acids. The CDR3 protein is CASSQGLWVGGNSPLHF. The CDR3 nucleotides read TGTGCCAGCAGCCAAGGTCTCTGGGTAGGGGGGAATTCACCCCTCCACTTT.

This clonotype came up a few times. V and J are TRBV6-1 and TRBJ2-5; D is uncertain. Germline V gene lookup returns CDR1 MNHNS and CDR2 SASEGT. CDR3 length: 13 amino acids. Trimming took 9 bases from V and 0 from J, leaving 11 bases between them. The CDR3 coding sequence is TGTGCCAGTCTTGACAACAACCAAGAGACCCAGTACTTC. Protein sequence: CASLDNNQETQYF.

The rearrangement uses TRBV5-1 and TRBJ2-1; tentatively, D is TRBD1 or TRBD2 (5 bases each). Per germline, CDR1 SGHRS and CDR2 YFSETQ. The CDR3 totals 17 residues. V was trimmed by 4 bases and J by 0 bases, leaving 17 bases between them. The CDR3 loop reads CASSPYGTSSSYNEQFF. The CDR3, as DNA: TGCGCCAGCAGCCCCTACGGGACGTCGAGCTCCTACAATGAGCAGTTCTTC.

The chain combines TRBV4-1 with TRBJ2-1; 8 nucleotides line up with TRBD1. Unmatched junction bases numbered 6, after V lost 1 base and J lost 1 base. CDR3 length: 17 amino acids. Germline V CDR1 and CDR2: MGHRA, YSYEKL. CDR3 nucleotide sequence: TGCGCCAGCAGCCAAGTGGGGACAGGTCGTTCCTACAATGAGCAGTTCTTC. Translation gives CASSQVGTGRSYNEQFF.

V gene TRBV3-1 combines with J gene TRBJ2-2; 7 nucleotides match TRBD2. This CDR3 contains 16 residues. Germline trimming cut 0 bases from V and 7 bases from J; bases unmatched to any gene: 8. The V gene's germline CDR1 is LGHDT and CDR2 YNNKEL (reference sequence). The CDR3 DNA follows: TGTGCCAGCAGCCAAGATCCGGGGGGAACAGGCGGGGAGCTGTTTTTT. Protein product: CASSQDPGGTGGELFF.

This clonotype was seen ten or more times. The rearrangement uses TRBV7-3 and TRBJ1-5; D remains ambiguous. CDR3 size: 14 residues. Per germline, CDR1 SGHTA and CDR2 FQGTGA. V was trimmed by 1 base and J by 4 bases, leaving 8 bases between them. CDR3 nucleotides: TGTGCCAGCAGCTTAAGAGGGCCGAATCAGCCCCAGCATTTT. It yields the protein CASSLRGPNQPQHF. Looking up the rest from reference TRBV7-3 and TRBJ1-5 gives the full variable domain: GAGVSQTPSNKVTEKGKYVELRCDPISGHTALYWYRQSLGQGPEFLIYFQGTGAADDSGLPNDRFFAVRPEGSVSTLKIQRTERGDSAVYLCASSLRGPNQPQHFGDGTRLSIL.

In this sample, this clonotype turned up a few times. The rearrangement joins TRBV12-5 to TRBJ2-5; perhaps D is TRBD1 or TRBD2 (5 bases each). Trimming took off 1 base at V and 4 bases at J, with 7 bases between the two ends. CDR3 length: 13 amino acids. Per the germline V gene, CDR1 is LGHNT and CDR2 is FRNRAP. CDR3 sequence reads: CASGLGGLETQYF. The CDR3 nucleotides read TGTGCTAGTGGTTTGGGGGGGTTAGAGACCCAGTACTTC. The full variable domain, with the rest looked up from reference TRBV12-5 and TRBJ2-5, is DARVTQTPRHKVTEMGQEVTMRCQPILGHNTVFWYRQTMMQGLELLAYFRNRAPLDDSGMPKDRFSAEMPDATLATLKIQPSEPRDSAVYFCASGLGGLETQYFGPGTRLLVL.

This clonotype was counted ten times or more. This rearrangement joins TRBV12-3 or TRBV12-4 to TRBJ1-1; TRBD1 might be the D (5 bases). This CDR3 is 11 amino acids long. Trimming pared 1 base from V and 10 bases from J, leaving 7 bases between. The CDR3 sequence is CASSLEGRAFF. The DNA of the CDR3 is TGTGCCAGCAGTTTAGAGGGGCGAGCTTTCTTT.

This clonotype was observed at least ten times. The V and J genes are TRBV2 and TRBJ1-5; tentative D call: TRBD1 (5 bases). Trimming stripped 3 bases from V and 3 bases from J, with 12 bases between. The V gene's germline CDR1 is SNHLY and CDR2 FYNNEI. The CDR3 length is 15 residues. CDR3 region: CASSDDRGSNQPQHF. The CDR3 DNA sequence: TGTGCCAGCAGTGATGACAGAGGGTCCAATCAGCCCCAGCATTTT.

This clonotype has just a few counts. The chain is built from TRBV6-6 and TRBJ1-6; TRBD1 might be the D (5 bases). CDR3 length: 18 amino acids. The germline V and J ends were trimmed by 2 bases and 1 base, with 15 bases remaining between them. Germline loops: CDR1 MNHNY, CDR2 SVGAGI (reference sequence). The CDR3 sequence: CASSYGPQGASYNSPLHF. The CDR3, as DNA: TGTGCCAGCAGTTACGGACCGCAAGGGGCATCCTATAATTCACCCCTCCACTTT.

V gene TRBV4-2 combines with J gene TRBJ1-3; a possible D gene is TRBD1 (6 bases). In germline, CDR1 is LGHNA, CDR2 YNFKEQ. Trimming pared 3 bases from V and 0 bases from J, leaving 12 bases between. The CDR3 length is 16 residues. The CDR3 is CASSHQTGSSGNTIYF. CDR3 bases: TGTGCCAGCAGCCATCAAACAGGGAGCTCTGGAAACACCATATATTTT.

This clonotype was recorded a few times. The chain joins TRBV7-2 to TRBJ2-7, with a possible D match to TRBD1 (6 bases). The CDR3 runs to 18 residues. Trimming left V 1 base short and J 1 base short, with 20 bases between. Germline-derived CDR1 and CDR2 are SGHTA and FQGNSA. The CDR3 coding sequence is TGTGCCAGCAGCTTAGGGGGCCTTACGACAGGACCATCCTACGAGCAGTACTTC. Translation: CASSLGGLTTGPSYEQYF.

V usage is TRBV4-1 and J usage is TRBJ2-4; 11 bases line up with TRBD1. This CDR3 has 17 amino acids. Trimming cost V 1 base and J 1 base; bases outside gene matches: 3. Germline V gives CDR1 MGHRA, CDR2 YSYEKL. The CDR3 DNA sequence: TGCGCCAGCAGCCAAGGGGACAGGGGGACGGCCAAAAACATTCAGTACTTC. It translates to CASSQGDRGTAKNIQYF.

The chain recombines TRBV20-1 with TRBJ2-2; D not certain. Germline V CDR1 and CDR2: DFQATT, SNEGSKA (reference sequence). V dropped 3 bases and J dropped 5 bases, with 13 bases sitting between them. CDR3 length: 14 amino acids. The CDR3 region is CSASKDSGTGELFF. The CDR3 coding sequence is TGCAGTGCTAGTAAGGATTCAGGAACCGGGGAGCTGTTTTTT.

This chain connects TRBV10-3 to TRBJ2-2, with 11 nucleotides matching TRBD2. Germline CDR1 ENHRY, CDR2 SYGVKD. V lost 5 bases, J lost 4 bases, and 3 bases stayed unmatched. This CDR3 region has 15 residues. The CDR3 reads CAISTSGRPTGELFF. CDR3 nucleotides: TGTGCCATCAGTACTAGCGGGAGACCCACCGGGGAGCTGTTTTTT.

There are many counts of this clonotype. The rearrangement uses TRBV24-1 and TRBJ2-5, with TRBD2 matching over 10 bases. The germline V gene has CDR1 KGHDR and CDR2 SFDVKD. The CDR3 extends over 17 amino acids. The V gene end was trimmed by 2 bases and the J gene end by 4 bases; junction bases not matched to a gene: 9. CDR3 protein: CATSDSSGRALGETQYF. The CDR3 DNA follows: TGTGCCACCAGTGATTCGAGCGGGAGGGCCCTCGGAGAGACCCAGTACTTC.

This clonotype has more than one count but fewer than ten. This chain uses TRBV27 with TRBJ1-2; D is undetermined. Looked up from germline, CDR1 is MNHEY and CDR2 is SMNVEV (reference sequence). Trimming removed 4 bases at V and 5 bases at J, with 17 bases between. The length of the CDR3 is 15 residues. CDR3 nucleotide sequence: TGTGCCAGCAGTTGGGATGAAGGAGGGTTTTATGGCTACACCTTC. Translating it yields CASSWDEGGFYGYTF.

A few counts support this clonotype. The rearrangement uses TRBV2 and TRBJ2-1, with TRBD2 identical over 15 bases. The CDR3 is 15 residues long. V shed 3 bases, J shed 8 bases, and the junction held 2 bases outside the gene matches. In germline, CDR1 is SNHLY, CDR2 FYNNEI. The CDR3 protein is CASSDGLAGGYEQFF. In DNA, the CDR3 is TGTGCCAGCAGTGACGGACTAGCGGGAGGGTATGAGCAGTTCTTC. The whole variable domain, remainder taken from reference TRBV2 and TRBJ2-1, is EPEVTQTPSHQVTQMGQEVILRCVPISNHLYFYWYRQILGQKVEFLVSFYNNEISEKSEIFDDQFSVERPDGSNFTLKIRSTKLEDSAMYFCASSDGLAGGYEQFFGPGTRLTVL.